This TCR beta chain was sequenced for a study of shared clonotypes between healthy human individuals. General study points: Expectations were that clonotype sharing among donors would be affected by sequencing depth.

Genomic DNA per cell subset filled all wells of several immunoSEQ plates. Measured with immunoSEQ multiplex PCR; TCRdb has only the in-frame clones, and not every one. The sample has 400,000 to 500,000 clones; less than 80% are singletons. Concerning this clone itself: Its antigen is currently unknown.

The CDR3 is 14 residues long. Trimming took 3 bases from V and 6 from J, leaving 15 bases between them. Germline V CDR1 and CDR2: WNHNN, SYGVQD (reference sequence). Caucasian adults living in Nashville, Tennessee, provided all samples. The receptor was isolated from a woman between 35 and 50 years old in good health. Some clones in this sample may be carry-over from other donors' samples. The rearrangement links TRBV10-1 to TRBJ2-7; D might be TRBD1 or TRBD2, each matching 6 bases. Material: PBMCs. DNA of the CDR3: TGCGCCAGCAGTGACCCGGGGGCTGCTGCCGAGCAGTACTTC. Translated: CASSDPGAAAEQYF.